The subject of this entry is one TCR beta chain. As handled by the study authors: Amplifying reference gene primers gave estimates of nucleated cell counts. Profiling relied on immunoSEQ multiplex PCR, and the TCRdb table lists in-frame clones only, not all of them. From that table come the V and J calls and clone size; the DNA was used to work out D and trimming. The sample holds around 100,000 clones, about 89% seen once. The CDR3 covers 13 residues. Germline V gene lookup returns CDR1 DFQATT and CDR2 SNEGSKA (reference sequence). V was cut by 3 bases and J by 0 bases, with 8 bases left in between. The sample is drawn from a study of blood T cell repertoires in COVID-19. About the research overall: The study drew acute and convalescent COVID-19 samples from the United States, Italy and Spain. PBMCs, B-cell-depleted T cells, or T cells provided the cDNA or gDNA that made up the material.

This TCR was recovered from a human donor in a cohort sampled during active COVID-19. The genes are TRBV20-1 and TRBJ1-1; no firm D call. Sequences were obtained from peripheral blood. The CDR3 loop is CSASAHVNTEAFF. The CDR3 nucleotides are TGCAGTGCTAGTGCACACGTGAACACTGAAGCTTTCTTT.